These T cell receptor beta chains were read from a single sample in a study of OX40 agonist ivuxolimab in advanced cancers. Profiled with immunoSEQ multiplex PCR; TCRdb holds only in-frame clones, not every one. The sample shows about 120,000 clones, just over 90% of them seen only once. The source was CD4+ or CD8+ T cells sorted from blood, collected in a trial of the OX40 agonist ivuxolimab. Receptors were obtained from an adult with an advanced solid tumor such as melanoma, head and neck, liver or kidney cancer. Each CDR3 is given with its conserved first and last residue. The D gene is left open where the match is weak. Some rows have no size entry. The others give once, few or many, or a class for an expanded clone.

-	TRBJ1-4	-	TRBV5-8	TGTGCCAGCAGCTTGGGACAGACCCAGAGGACTAATGAAAAACTGTTTTTT	CASSLGQTQRTNEKLFF
-	TRBJ2-1	TRBD2	TRBV7-2	TGTGCCAGCAGCTTATACGCTAGCGGTAACCGCTACAATGAGCAGTTCTTC	CASSLYASGNRYNEQFF
-	TRBJ2-5	TRBD1	TRBV28	TGTGCCAGCACCCTCGACAGGGTACTTCAAGAGACCCAGTACTTC	CASTLDRVLQETQYF
-	TRBJ2-1	TRBD2	TRBV10-3	TGTGCCATCAGTGTCATAGCGGGAGCCCTTTCCAATGAGCAGTTCTTC	CAISVIAGALSNEQFF
once	TRBJ1-2	-	TRBV6-5	TGTGCCAGCAGTTACTGGGGTGACGGCTACACCTTC	CASSYWGDGYTF
-	TRBJ2-3	TRBD2	TRBV6-5	TGTGCCAGCAGTCCTAAACTAGCGGGGGGGTCTACGCAGTATTTT	CASSPKLAGGSTQYF
-	TRBJ1-2	-	TRBV28	TGTGCCAGCGGGACCTTGGGGCAGAACTATGGCTACACCTTC	CASGTLGQNYGYTF
-	TRBJ1-6	TRBD1	TRBV19	TGTGCCAGTAGTATACAGGGGGTGAGGAATAATTCACCCCTCCACTTT	CASSIQGVRNNSPLHF
-	TRBJ2-7	TRBD1	TRBV4-2	TGTGCCAGCAGCCAGGACAGGAAGGGCGAGCAGTACTTC	CASSQDRKGEQYF
-	TRBJ2-2	-	TRBV2	TGTGCCAGCCAAAAGGGAGAGAACACCGGGGAGCTGTTTTTT	CASQKGENTGELFF
-	TRBJ1-6	-	TRBV25-1	TGTGCCAGCAGTCACCCGGGTTATAATTCACCCCTCCACTTT	CASSHPGYNSPLHF
-	TRBJ1-4	-	TRBV11-2	TGTGCCAGCAGCTTACGGTCGGATAATGAAAAACTGTTTTTT	CASSLRSDNEKLFF
-	TRBJ2-3	TRBD1	TRBV6-5	TGTGCCAGCAGCAGGACAGGTCTTAACACAGATACGCAGTATTTT	CASSRTGLNTDTQYF
-	TRBJ2-7	-	TRBV7-8	TGTGCCAGCAGCTCTCGGGCCCCGACCTACGAGCAGTACTTC	CASSSRAPTYEQYF
few	TRBJ2-5	-	TRBV7-8	TGTGCCAGCAGCGGGCAGGGGAAGTTGGAGACCCAGTACTTC	CASSGQGKLETQYF
once	TRBJ2-3	-	TRBV7-8	TGTGCCAGCAGCCCTCAGCTGGGACTGGCAGATACGCAGTATTTT	CASSPQLGLADTQYF
-	TRBJ1-2	TRBD1	TRBV6-1	TGTGCCAGCAGTGAAAACCCGGGACAGACTTATGGCTACACCTTC	CASSENPGQTYGYTF
-	TRBJ1-2	-	TRBV6-6	TGTGCCAGCAGTTACGGGGGGGACTATGGCTACACCTTC	CASSYGGDYGYTF
-	TRBJ1-5	-	TRBV7-6	TGTGCCAGCAGCCCCAACAGGCGGGGGGGAGTCAATCAGCCCCAGCATTTT	CASSPNRRGGVNQPQHF
once	TRBJ2-4	-	TRBV9	TGTGCCAGCAGCCTGGCCGGCCACCCCGGGGCCAAAAACATTCAGTACTTC	CASSLAGHPGAKNIQYF
-	TRBJ1-5	-	TRBV11-2	TGTGCCAGCAGCTTAGCACAGGGCAATCAGCCCCAGCATTTT	CASSLAQGNQPQHF
-	TRBJ2-1	-	TRBV13	TGTGCCAGCAGCTTAGTAGTTCTGGACAATGAGCAGTTCTTC	CASSLVVLDNEQFF
-	TRBJ1-3	TRBD1	TRBV28	TGTGCCAGCTACCGGGACAGTGCTGGAAACACCATATATTTT	CASYRDSAGNTIYF
-	TRBJ2-3	-	TRBV29-1	TGCAGCGTTGAGACCCTCACAGATACGCAGTATTTT	CSVETLTDTQYF
-	TRBJ2-1	-	TRBV5-5	TGTGCCAGCAGCTTGGGGGTGGGGCCGAGCTCCTACAATGAGCAGTTCTTC	CASSLGVGPSSYNEQFF
-	TRBJ2-5	TRBD2	TRBV11-2	TGTGCCAGCAGCTTATTGGGGGGGAGGGAGACCCAGTACTTC	CASSLLGGRETQYF
-	TRBJ2-1	-	TRBV7-2	TGTGCCAGCAGCCAGGGGCAGGGGTCTAACAATGAGCAGTTCTTC	CASSQGQGSNNEQFF
-	TRBJ2-7	-	TRBV27	TGTGCCAGCAGCCAGACGGTGGGCCCCTACGAGCAGTACTTC	CASSQTVGPYEQYF
-	TRBJ2-1	-	TRBV5-1	TGCGCCAGCAGCTTGAGTACCCAGGCGTTTAGGCAGTTCTTC	CASSLSTQAFRQFF
once	TRBJ2-1	-	TRBV6-6	TGTGCCAGCAGCACAGGGAATCACAATGAGCAGTTCTTC	CASSTGNHNEQFF
-	TRBJ2-2	TRBD2	TRBV2	TGTGCCAGCAGTCCACTAGCGGTATCCACCGGGGAGCTGTTTTTT	CASSPLAVSTGELFF
-	TRBJ2-5	TRBD1	TRBV7-2	TGTGCCAGCAGCTCTAACAGGGGGCTCGGGGAGACCCAGTACTTC	CASSSNRGLGETQYF
-	TRBJ2-2	-	TRBV4-2	TGTGCCAGCAGCCAAGGAAAGGGCAGGGGGAACACCGGGGAGCTGTTTTTT	CASSQGKGRGNTGELFF
-	TRBJ2-7	TRBD2	TRBV27	TGTGCCAGCAGTTTATCGGGGGAGGGCGAGCAGTACTTC	CASSLSGEGEQYF
-	TRBJ1-6	-	TRBV27	TGTGCCAGCAGTCGCATGGTTTCACCCCTCCACTTT	CASSRMVSPLHF
once	TRBJ1-5	TRBD1	TRBV19	TGCGCCAGTAGCACCTCAGGACAGGGTGGTCAGCCCCAGCATTTT	CASSTSGQGGQPQHF
-	TRBJ2-7	-	TRBV7-3	TGTGCCAGCAGCCCCGACGGGGCAGGGCGCCGCGAGCAGTACTTC	CASSPDGAGRREQYF
once	TRBJ1-5	-	TRBV30	TGTGCCTGGAGTGTACTGACGGGAAATCAGCCCCAGCATTTT	CAWSVLTGNQPQHF
-	TRBJ2-3	TRBD2	TRBV11-3	TGTGCCAGCAGCTTAAGGACTAGCGGGGGGGAAGATACGCAGTATTTT	CASSLRTSGGEDTQYF
few	TRBJ2-1	TRBD1	TRBV7-9	TGTGCCAGCAGCTCCCCGGGACAGCACAATGAGCAGTTCTTC	CASSSPGQHNEQFF
-	TRBJ2-5	-	TRBV18	TGTGCCAGCTCAAACCCGAGGAATCAAGAGACCCAGTACTTC	CASSNPRNQETQYF
few	TRBJ2-5	TRBD1	TRBV19	TGTGCCAGTAGAACCCAACACAGGGGGGCGCCCCAAGAGACCCAGTACTTC	CASRTQHRGAPQETQYF
once	TRBJ2-1	-	TRBV6-6	TGTGCCAGCAGTTACTCGATGCAGCCATATGAGCAGTTCTTC	CASSYSMQPYEQFF
-	TRBJ2-1	-	TRBV6-5	TGTGCCAGCAGTTACTCTTCCGGGAGCTCCTATGAGCAGTTCTTC	CASSYSSGSSYEQFF
-	TRBJ2-2	-	TRBV28	TGTGCCAGCAGTTTGTTGACCGGGGAGCTGTTTTTT	CASSLLTGELFF
-	TRBJ2-7	-	TRBV6-1	TGTGCCAGCGGCAGGAGGTCTAGCTCCGAGCAGTACTTC	CASGRRSSSEQYF
-	TRBJ1-5	-	TRBV18	TGTGCCAGCTCACCACAGGGTAGCAATCAGCCCCAGCATTTT	CASSPQGSNQPQHF
-	TRBJ2-1	TRBD1	TRBV7-2	TGTGCCAGCAGCTTAGTCGCCCAGGGGGCGTACAATGAGCAGTTCTTC	CASSLVAQGAYNEQFF
-	TRBJ1-3	-	TRBV25-1	TGTGCCAGCAGTGACAGGAGGGGGGGACCAAACACCATATATTTT	CASSDRRGGPNTIYF
once	TRBJ2-4	-	TRBV6-5	TGTGCCAGCAGCCCAGGGTTGGTAACCAAAAACATTCAGTACTTC	CASSPGLVTKNIQYF
-	TRBJ2-7	-	TRBV7-2	TGTGCCAGCAGCAAGCAGGGAGGGGGTTACGAGCAGTACTTC	CASSKQGGGYEQYF
-	TRBJ2-7	-	TRBV7-3	TGTGCCAGCAGCTTGACCGGGAGCACTCCCTACGAGCAGTACTTC	CASSLTGSTPYEQYF